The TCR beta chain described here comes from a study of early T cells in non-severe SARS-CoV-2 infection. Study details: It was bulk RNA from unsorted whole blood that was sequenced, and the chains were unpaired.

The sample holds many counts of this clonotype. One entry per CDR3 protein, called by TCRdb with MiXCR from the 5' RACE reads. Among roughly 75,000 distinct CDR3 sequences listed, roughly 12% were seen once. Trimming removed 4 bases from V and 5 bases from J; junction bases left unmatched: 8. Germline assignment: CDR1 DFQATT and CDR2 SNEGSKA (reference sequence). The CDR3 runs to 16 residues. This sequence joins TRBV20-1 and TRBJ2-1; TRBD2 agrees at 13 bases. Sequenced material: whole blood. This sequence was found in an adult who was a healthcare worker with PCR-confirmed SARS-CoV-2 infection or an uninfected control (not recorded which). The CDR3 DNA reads TGCAGTGCTACCGGGACTAGCGGGATTCGGAACAATGAGCAGTTCTTC. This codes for CSATGTSGIRNNEQFF.